This T cell receptor (beta chain) came from a study of T cell responses to AZD1222 COVID-19 vaccine. Notes on the study in general: Repertoires were obtained only post-peak T cell response. Only six or seven AZD1222 recipients were seropositive at baseline. The donor group comprised mostly white British people and more females; the analysis possibly underestimated clonal diversity. Dominant CD4 TCR responses targeted spike regions 160-218 and 743-854.

This table comes from immunoSEQ multiplex PCR, and its TCRdb copy is limited to in-frame clones, with some not included. Here the sample spans more than 150,000 clones, over 80% being singletons. In the case of this clone: Its antigen is unidentified.

V shed 3 bases and J 13 bases; nucleotides not matched to a gene: 8. Per germline, CDR1 SGHDT and CDR2 YYEEEE. This CDR3 is built from 13 residues. This clonotype was obtained from an adult in good health. The chain links TRBV5-6 to TRBJ1-4, with 8 bases fitting TRBD1. Sequenced here: peripheral blood, sampled on day 0 of AZD1222 vaccination. The CDR3 region is CASSSDGQGSLFF. In nucleotides, the CDR3 is TGTGCCAGCAGCTCCGATGGACAGGGATCACTGTTTTTT.